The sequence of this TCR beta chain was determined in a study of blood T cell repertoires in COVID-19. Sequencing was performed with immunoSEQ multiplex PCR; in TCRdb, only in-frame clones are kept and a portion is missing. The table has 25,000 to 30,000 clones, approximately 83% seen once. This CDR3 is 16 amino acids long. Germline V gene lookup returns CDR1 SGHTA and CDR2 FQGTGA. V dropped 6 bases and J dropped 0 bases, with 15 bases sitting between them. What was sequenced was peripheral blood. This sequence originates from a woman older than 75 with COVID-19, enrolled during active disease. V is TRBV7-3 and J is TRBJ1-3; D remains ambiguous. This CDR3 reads CASSFRSYYSGNTIYF. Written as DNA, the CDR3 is TGTGCCAGCAGTTTTAGATCTTACTACTCTGGAAACACCATATATTTT.